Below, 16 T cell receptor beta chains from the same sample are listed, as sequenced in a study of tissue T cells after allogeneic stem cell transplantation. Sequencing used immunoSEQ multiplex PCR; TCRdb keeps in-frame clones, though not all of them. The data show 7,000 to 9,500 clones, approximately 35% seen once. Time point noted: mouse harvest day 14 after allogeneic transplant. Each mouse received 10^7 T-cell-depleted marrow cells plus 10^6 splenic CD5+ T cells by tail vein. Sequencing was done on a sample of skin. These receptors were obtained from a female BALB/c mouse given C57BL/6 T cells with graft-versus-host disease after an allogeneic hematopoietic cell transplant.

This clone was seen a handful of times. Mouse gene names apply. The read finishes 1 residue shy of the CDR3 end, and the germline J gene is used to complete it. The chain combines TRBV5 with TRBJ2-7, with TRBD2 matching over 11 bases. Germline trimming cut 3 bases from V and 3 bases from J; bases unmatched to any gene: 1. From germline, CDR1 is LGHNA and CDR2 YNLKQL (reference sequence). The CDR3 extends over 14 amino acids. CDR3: CASSQDWGVYEQYF. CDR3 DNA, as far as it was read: TGTGCCAGCAGCCAGGACTGGGGGGTCTATGAACAGTAC.

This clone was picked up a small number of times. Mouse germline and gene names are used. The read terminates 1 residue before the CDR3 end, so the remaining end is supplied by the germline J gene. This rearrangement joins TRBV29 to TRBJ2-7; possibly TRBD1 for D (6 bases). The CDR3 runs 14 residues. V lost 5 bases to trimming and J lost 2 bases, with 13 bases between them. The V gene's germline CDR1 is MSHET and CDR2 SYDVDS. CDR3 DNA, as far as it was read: TGTGCTAGCAGTCCCCCCGGGACACCCTATGAACAGTAC. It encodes CASSPPGTPYEQY. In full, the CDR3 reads CASSPPGTPYEQYF. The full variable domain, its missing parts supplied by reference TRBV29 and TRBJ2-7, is DMKVTQMPRYLIKRMGENVLLECGQDMSHETMYWYRQDPGLGLQLIYISYDVDSNSEGDIPKGYRVSRKKREHFSLILDSAKTNQTSVYFCASSPPGTPYEQYFGPGTRLTVL.

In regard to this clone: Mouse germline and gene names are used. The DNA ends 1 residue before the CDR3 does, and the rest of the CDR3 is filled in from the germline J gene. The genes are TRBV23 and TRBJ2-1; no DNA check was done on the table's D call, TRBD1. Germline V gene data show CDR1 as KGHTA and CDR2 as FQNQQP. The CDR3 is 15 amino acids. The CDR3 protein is CSSSQDRGRNAEQFF. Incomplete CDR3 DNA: TGCTCCAGCAGTCAAGACAGGGGGAGGAATGCTGAGCAGTTC.

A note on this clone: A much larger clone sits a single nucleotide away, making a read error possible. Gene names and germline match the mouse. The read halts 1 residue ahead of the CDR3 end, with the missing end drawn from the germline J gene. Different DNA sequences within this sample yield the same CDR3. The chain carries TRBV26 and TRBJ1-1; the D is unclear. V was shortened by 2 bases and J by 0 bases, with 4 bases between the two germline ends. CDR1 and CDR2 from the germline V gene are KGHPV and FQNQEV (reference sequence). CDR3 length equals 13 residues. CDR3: CASSLDANTEVFF. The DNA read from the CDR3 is TGTGCCAGCAGTCTGGATGCAAACACAGAAGTCTTC.

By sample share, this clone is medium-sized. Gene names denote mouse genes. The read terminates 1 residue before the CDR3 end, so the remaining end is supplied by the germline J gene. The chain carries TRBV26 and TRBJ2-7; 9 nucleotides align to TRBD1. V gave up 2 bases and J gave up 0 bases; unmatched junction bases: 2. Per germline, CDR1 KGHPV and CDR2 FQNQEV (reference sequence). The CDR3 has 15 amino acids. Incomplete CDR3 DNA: TGTGCCAGCAGTCTGAAGACAGGGGGCTCCTATGAACAGTAC. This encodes CASSLKTGGSYEQY. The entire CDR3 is CASSLKTGGSYEQYF.

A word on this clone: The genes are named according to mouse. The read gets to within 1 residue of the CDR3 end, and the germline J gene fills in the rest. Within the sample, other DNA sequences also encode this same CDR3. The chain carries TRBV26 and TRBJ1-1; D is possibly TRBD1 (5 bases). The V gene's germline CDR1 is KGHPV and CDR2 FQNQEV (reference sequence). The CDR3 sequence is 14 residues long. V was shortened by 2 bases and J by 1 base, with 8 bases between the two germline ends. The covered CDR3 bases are TGTGCCAGCAGTCTGAGGCAGGGAAACACAGAAGTCTTC. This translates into CASSLRQGNTEVF. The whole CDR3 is CASSLRQGNTEVFF.

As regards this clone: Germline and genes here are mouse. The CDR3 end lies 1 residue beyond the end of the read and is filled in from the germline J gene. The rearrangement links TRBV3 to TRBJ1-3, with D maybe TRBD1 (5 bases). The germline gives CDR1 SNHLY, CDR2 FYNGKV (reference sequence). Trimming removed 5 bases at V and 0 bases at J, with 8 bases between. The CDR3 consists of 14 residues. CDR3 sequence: CASSRTPSGNTLYF. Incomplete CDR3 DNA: TGTGCCAGCAGCCGGACACCTTCTGGAAATACGCTCTAT.

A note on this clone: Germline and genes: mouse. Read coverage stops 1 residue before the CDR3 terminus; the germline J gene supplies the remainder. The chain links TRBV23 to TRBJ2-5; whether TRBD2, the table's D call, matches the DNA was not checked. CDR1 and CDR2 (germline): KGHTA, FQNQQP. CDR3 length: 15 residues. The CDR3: CSSSQGLGGQDTQYF. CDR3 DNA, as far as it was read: TGCTCCAGCAGTCAAGGACTGGGGGGGCAAGACACCCAGTAC. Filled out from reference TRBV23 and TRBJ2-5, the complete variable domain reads DAAVTQKPRYLIKMKGQEAEMKCIPEKGHTAVFWYQQKQSKELKFLIYFQNQQPLDQIDMVKERFSAVCPSSSLCSLGIRTCEAEDSALYLCSSSQGLGGQDTQYFGPGTRLLVL.

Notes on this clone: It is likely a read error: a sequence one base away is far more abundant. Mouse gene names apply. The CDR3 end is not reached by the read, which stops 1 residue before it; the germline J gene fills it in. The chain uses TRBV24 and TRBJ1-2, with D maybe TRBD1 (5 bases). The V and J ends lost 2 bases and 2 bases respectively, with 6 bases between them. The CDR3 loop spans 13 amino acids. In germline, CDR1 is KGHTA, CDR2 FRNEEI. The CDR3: CASSLGGNSDYTF. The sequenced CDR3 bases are TGTGCCAGCAGTCTGGGGGGTAACTCCGACTACACC.

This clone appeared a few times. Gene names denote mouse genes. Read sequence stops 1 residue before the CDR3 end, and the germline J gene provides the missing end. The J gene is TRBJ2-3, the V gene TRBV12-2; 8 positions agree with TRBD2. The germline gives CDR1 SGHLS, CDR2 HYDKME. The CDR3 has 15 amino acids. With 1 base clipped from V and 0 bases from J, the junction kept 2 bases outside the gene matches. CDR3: CASSLGGPSAETLYF. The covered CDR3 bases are TGTGCCAGCTCTCTGGGGGGGCCTAGTGCAGAAACGCTGTAT.

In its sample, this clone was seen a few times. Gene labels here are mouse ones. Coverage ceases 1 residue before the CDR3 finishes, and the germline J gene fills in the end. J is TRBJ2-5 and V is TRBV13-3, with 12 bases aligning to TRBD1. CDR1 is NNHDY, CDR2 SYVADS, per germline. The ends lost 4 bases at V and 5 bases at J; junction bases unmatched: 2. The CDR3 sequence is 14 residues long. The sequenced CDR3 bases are TGTGCCAGCAGTCGGGACAGGGGGCCAGACACCCAGTAC. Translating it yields CASSRDRGPDTQY. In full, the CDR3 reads CASSRDRGPDTQYF.

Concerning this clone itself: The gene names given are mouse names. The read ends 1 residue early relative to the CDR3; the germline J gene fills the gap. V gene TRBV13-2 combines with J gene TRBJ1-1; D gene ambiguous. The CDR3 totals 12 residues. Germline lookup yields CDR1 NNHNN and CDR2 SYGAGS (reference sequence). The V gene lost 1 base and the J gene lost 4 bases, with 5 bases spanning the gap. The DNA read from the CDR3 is TGTGCCAGCGGTGATACGGGCACAGAAGTCTTC. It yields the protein CASGDTGTEVF. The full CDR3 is CASGDTGTEVFF.

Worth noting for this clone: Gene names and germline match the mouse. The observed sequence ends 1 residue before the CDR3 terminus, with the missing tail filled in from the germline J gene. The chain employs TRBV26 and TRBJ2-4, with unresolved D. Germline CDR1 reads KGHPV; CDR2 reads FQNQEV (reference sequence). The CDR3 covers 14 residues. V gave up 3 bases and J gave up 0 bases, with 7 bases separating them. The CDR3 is CASSLQMSQNTLYF. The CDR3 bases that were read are TGTGCCAGCAGTCTCCAGATGAGTCAAAACACCTTGTAC. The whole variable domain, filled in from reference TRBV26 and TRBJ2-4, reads NSKVIQTPRYLVKGQGQKAKMRCIPEKGHPVVFWYQQNKNNEFKFLINFQNQEVLQQIDMTEKRFSAECPSNSPCSLEIQSSEAGDSALYLCASSLQMSQNTLYFGAGTRLSVL.

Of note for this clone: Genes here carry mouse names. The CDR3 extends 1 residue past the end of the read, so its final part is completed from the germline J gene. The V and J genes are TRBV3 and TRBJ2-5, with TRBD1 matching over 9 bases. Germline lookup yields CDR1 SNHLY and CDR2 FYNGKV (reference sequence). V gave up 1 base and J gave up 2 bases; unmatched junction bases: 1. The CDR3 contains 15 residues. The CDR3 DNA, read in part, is TGTGCCAGCAGCTTAGAGGGACAGGGCCAAGACACCCAGTAC. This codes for CASSLEGQGQDTQY. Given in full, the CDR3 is CASSLEGQGQDTQYF.

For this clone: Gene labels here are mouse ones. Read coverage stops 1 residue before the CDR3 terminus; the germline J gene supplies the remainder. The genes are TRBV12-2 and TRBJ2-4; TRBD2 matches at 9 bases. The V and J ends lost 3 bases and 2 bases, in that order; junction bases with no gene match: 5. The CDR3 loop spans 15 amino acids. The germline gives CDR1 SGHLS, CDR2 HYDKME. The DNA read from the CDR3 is TGTGCCAGCTCTTCGGACTGGGGCCCTCAAAACACCTTGTAC. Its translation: CASSSDWGPQNTLY. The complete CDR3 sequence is CASSSDWGPQNTLYF.

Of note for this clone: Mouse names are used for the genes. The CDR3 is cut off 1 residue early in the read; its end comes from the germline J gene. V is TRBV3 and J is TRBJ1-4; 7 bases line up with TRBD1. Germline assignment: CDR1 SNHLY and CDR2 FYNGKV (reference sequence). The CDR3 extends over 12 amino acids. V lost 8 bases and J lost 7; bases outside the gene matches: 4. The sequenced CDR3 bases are TGTGCCAGCGGGACAGAGACCGAAAGATTATTT. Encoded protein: CASGTETERLF. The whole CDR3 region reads CASGTETERLFF.